One and the same sample provided the 32 T cell receptor beta chains below, sequenced in a study of neurological immune-mediated disorders. MiXCR, run by TCRdb on the 5' RACE reads, gives a single entry per CDR3 protein. The sample includes roughly 27,000 distinct CDR3 sequences, around 21% of them seen just once. The source material was PBMCs. The source is a woman in her fifties or sixties in good health.

The rearrangement links TRBV15 to TRBJ2-6; D is possibly TRBD2 (7 bases). V was shortened by 10 bases and J by 4 bases, with 23 bases between the two germline ends. Germline V gene sequence: CDR1 LNHNV, CDR2 YYDKDF (reference sequence). The CDR3 totals 17 residues. The CDR3 loop reads CAIGGTPSLRGANVLTF. The CDR3 DNA is TGTGCCATCGGGGGGACACCCTCTTTACGGGGGGCCAACGTCCTGACTTTC.

This clonotype showed up many times. The J gene is TRBJ2-7, the V gene TRBV5-6, with TRBD1 identical over 7 bases. This CDR3 is built from 15 residues. Germline CDR1 and CDR2: SGHDT and YYEEEE. V shed 3 bases, J shed 6 bases, and the junction held 12 bases outside the gene matches. DNA for the CDR3: TGTGCCAGCAGCTCCAGGACAGCCCAGGGGGTCGAGCAGTACTTC. It encodes CASSSRTAQGVEQYF.

This clonotype appeared many times. This chain joins TRBV7-9 and TRBJ2-1; D is perhaps TRBD2 (5 bases). V lost 3 bases and J 4 bases, leaving 10 bases between the germline ends. The CDR3 length is 14 residues. Germline V gives CDR1 SEHNR, CDR2 FQNEAQ (reference sequence). The CDR3 sequence is CASSFQREYNEQFF. CDR3 nucleotides: TGTGCCAGCAGCTTCCAGAGGGAGTACAATGAGCAGTTCTTC.

The sample holds many counts of this clonotype. The genes are TRBV11-1 and TRBJ2-1; D not certain. Trimming took 5 bases from V and 5 from J, leaving 7 bases between them. The CDR3 runs 12 residues. The germline V gene encodes CDR1 SGHAT and CDR2 FQDESV (reference sequence). The CDR3 loop is CASSLADNEQFF. In nucleotides, the CDR3 is TGTGCCAGCAGCCTCGCGGACAATGAGCAGTTCTTC.

This clonotype has at least ten counts. This sequence joins TRBV12-3 or TRBV12-4 and TRBJ2-1, with D maybe TRBD1 (6 bases). This CDR3 comprises 13 residues. Between the trimmed V and J ends, which lost 4 bases and 10 bases, there was a span of 14 bases. The CDR3 bases are TGTGCCAGCAGTTCAACCGGGACACCCGAGCAGTTCTTC. Protein product: CASSSTGTPEQFF.

This clonotype was counted ten times or more. V is TRBV20-1 and J is TRBJ2-2; D perhaps matches TRBD1 (5 bases). Trimming cost V 3 bases and J 7 bases, with 12 bases left between them. CDR1 is DFQATT and CDR2 is SNEGSKA in the germline V gene (reference sequence). The CDR3 has 13 amino acids. This chain's CDR3 is CSARRQRGGELFF. CDR3 nucleotide sequence: TGCAGTGCTAGGCGACAGAGAGGCGGGGAGCTGTTTTTT.

This clonotype occurred many times. The chain links TRBV25-1 to TRBJ1-2; possibly TRBD1 for D (5 bases). The CDR3 runs 16 residues. Germline lookup yields CDR1 MGHDK and CDR2 SYGVNS. The V gene lost 1 base and the J gene lost 4 bases, with 16 bases spanning the gap. Here the CDR3 reads CASSESGRVGSYGYTF. As DNA, the CDR3 is TGTGCCAGCAGTGAATCAGGCAGGGTGGGATCCTATGGCTACACCTTC.

This clonotype was seen repeatedly, ten times or more. J is TRBJ2-5 and V is TRBV12-3 or TRBV12-4; D is possibly TRBD1 (5 bases). The CDR3 is 12 residues long. V lost 11 bases, J lost 0 bases, and 10 bases lay in between. CDR3 DNA sequence: TGTGCCTCCCAGACAGACCAAGAGACCCAGTACTTC. This translates into CASQTDQETQYF.

Ten or more counts support this clonotype. This chain uses TRBV6-1 with TRBJ2-3; 10 bases are shared with TRBD2. This CDR3 comprises 18 residues. J was trimmed by 4 bases and V by 2 bases; bases with no gene match: 12. Germline values: CDR1 MNHNS, CDR2 SASEGT. CDR3 in amino acids: CASSEPSLAGGYADTQYF. The CDR3 coding sequence is TGTGCCAGCAGTGAACCCTCCTTAGCGGGAGGTTATGCAGATACGCAGTATTTT.

The CDR3 here is CASSIVRQGGGTEAFF. The DNA for the CDR3 is TGTGCCAGTAGTATAGTTAGACAGGGCGGTGGCACTGAAGCTTTCTTT. This chain links TRBV19 with TRBJ1-1; 7 bases are shared with TRBD1. Germline CDR1 is LNHDA and CDR2 is SQIVND (reference sequence). This CDR3 comprises 16 residues. With V trimmed by 1 base and J by 4 bases, 9 bases remained unmatched.

This clonotype was seen many times. This rearrangement joins TRBV5-1 to TRBJ1-5; D is unclear. Trimming took off 2 bases at V and 5 bases at J, with 11 bases between the two ends. The CDR3 is 14 amino acids. The germline V gene has CDR1 SGHRS and CDR2 YFSETQ. CDR3 in DNA: TGCGCCAGCAGCTTCTCAGGTGGGGATCAGCCCCAGCATTTT. Translating gives CASSFSGGDQPQHF.

This clonotype has at least ten counts. V and J are TRBV3-1 and TRBJ1-1; 7 positions agree with TRBD1. V was pared by 6 bases and J by 3 bases, with 4 bases of the junction left unmatched. Germline V gives CDR1 LGHDT, CDR2 YNNKEL (reference sequence). The CDR3 spans 13 residues. The CDR3 sequence: CASSQTGDTEAFF. Written as DNA, the CDR3 is TGTGCCAGCAGTCAAACAGGGGACACTGAAGCTTTCTTT.

By sample share, this clonotype is medium-sized. V is TRBV7-8 and J is TRBJ2-7; D may be TRBD1 (5 bases). The CDR3 is 13 residues long. Germline values: CDR1 SGHVS, CDR2 FQNEAQ. V lost 1 base, J lost 2 bases, and 6 bases lay in between. The CDR3 DNA is TGTGCCAGCAGCTTAGACAGGACCTACGAGCAGTACTTC. Translation: CASSLDRTYEQYF.

The CDR3 region has the DNA TGTGCCAGCAGCTTAGATGGGACAGCTAATGAAAAACTGTTTTTT. Translated: CASSLDGTANEKLFF. The chain links TRBV11-2 to TRBJ1-4, with TRBD1 identical over 7 bases. The germline CDR1 and CDR2 sequences are SGHAT and FQNNGV. The V and J ends lost 0 bases and 3 bases, in that order; junction bases with no gene match: 1. The CDR3 totals 15 residues.

This clonotype has ten or more counts. DNA of the CDR3: TGTGCCAGCAGCGGTCTCGCGTCGGGGGACTTGAACACTGAAGCTTTCTTT. Translating it yields CASSGLASGDLNTEAFF. This chain links TRBV9 with TRBJ1-1; possibly TRBD1 for D (5 bases). Trimming left V 3 bases short and J 0 bases short, with 18 bases between. This CDR3 is built from 17 residues. Germline V CDR1 and CDR2: SGDLS, YYNGEE.

At least ten counts were recorded for this clonotype. The V and J genes are TRBV20-1 and TRBJ2-5; D is ambiguous. CDR1 is DFQATT, CDR2 SNEGSKA, per germline (reference sequence). V dropped 6 bases and J dropped 7 bases, with 12 bases sitting between them. This CDR3 region has 11 residues. CDR3 residues: CSATTLGTQYF. The CDR3, as DNA: TGCAGTGCCACCACCCTAGGGACCCAGTACTTC.

This clonotype was recorded many times. V gene TRBV7-9 combines with J gene TRBJ2-3, with 10 bases fitting TRBD1. The CDR3 has 16 amino acids. Germline V CDR1 and CDR2: SEHNR, FQNEAQ (reference sequence). The V gene end was trimmed by 4 bases and the J gene end by 0 bases; junction bases not matched to a gene: 4. CDR3 in DNA: TGTGCCAGCAGCTCTGGACAGGGGGGGAGCACAGATACGCAGTATTTT. Translated, it gives CASSSGQGGSTDTQYF.

This clonotype is medium-sized within its sample. V and J are TRBV5-1 and TRBJ2-1, with 9 bases aligning to TRBD2. From germline, CDR1 is SGHRS and CDR2 YFSETQ. With V trimmed by 4 bases and J by 3 bases, 8 bases remained unmatched. CDR3 length equals 16 residues. CDR3 coding DNA: TGCGCCAGCAGCCCCTTAGCGGGAGCGGGCTACAATGAGCAGTTCTTC. The encoded protein is CASSPLAGAGYNEQFF.

The chain carries TRBV5-1 and TRBJ2-5; TRBD2 aligns across 7 bases. Germline V gene lookup returns CDR1 SGHRS and CDR2 YFSETQ. Trimming took 4 bases from V and 4 from J; bases not matched to a gene: 25. This CDR3 contains 20 residues. The CDR3, as DNA: TGCGCCAGCAGCCTGGTCCTTGGGGTAGCGGGCTTGCTTAAGGGAGAGACCCAGTACTTC. Translated, it gives CASSLVLGVAGLLKGETQYF.

This clonotype was found many times. The gene calls are TRBV4-1 and TRBJ1-2; D unresolved. The CDR3 covers 17 residues. CDR1 MGHRA and CDR2 YSYEKL come from the germline V gene. V gave up 1 base and J gave up 1 base, with 16 bases separating them. The CDR3 coding sequence is TGCGCCAGCAGCCAAGCTCGGCATCCGGGTGTTAACTATGGCTACACCTTC. Its translation is CASSQARHPGVNYGYTF.

This clonotype was picked up many times. The chain is built from TRBV6-5 and TRBJ2-7, with D perhaps TRBD2 (6 bases). The V gene's germline CDR1 is MNHEY and CDR2 SVGAGI. This CDR3 spans 12 amino acids. Trimming removed 5 bases at V and 4 bases at J, with 9 bases between. The CDR3: CASSPGTYEQYF. The CDR3 DNA reads TGTGCCAGCAGTCCAGGGACTTACGAGCAGTACTTC.

The genes are TRBV11-2 and TRBJ2-2, with 9 bases aligning to TRBD1. The CDR3 runs 15 residues. CDR1 is SGHAT, CDR2 FQNNGV, per germline. Unmatched junction bases numbered 5, after V lost 6 bases and J lost 3 bases. CDR3 DNA sequence: TGTGCCAGCAGTTACAGGGGGCTGGACACCGGGGAGCTGTTTTTT. It translates to CASSYRGLDTGELFF. The full variable domain, completed using reference TRBV11-2 and TRBJ2-2, is EAGVAQSPRYKIIEKRQSVAFWCNPISGHATLYWYQQILGQGPKLLIQFQNNGVVDDSQLPKDRFSAERLKGVDSTLKIQPAKLEDSAVYLCASSYRGLDTGELFFGEGSRLTVL.

This clonotype was recorded at least ten times. V and J are TRBV20-1 and TRBJ2-3, with D possibly being TRBD2 (6 bases). V was trimmed by 4 bases and J by 4 bases, leaving 12 bases between them. The CDR3 contains 13 residues. Looked up from germline, CDR1 is DFQATT and CDR2 is SNEGSKA (reference sequence). CDR3 sequence: CSATPRRADTQYF. The DNA of the CDR3 is TGCAGTGCTACTCCCAGGAGGGCAGATACGCAGTATTTT.

This clonotype has ten or more counts. V and J are TRBV20-1 and TRBJ2-3, with TRBD1 matching over 9 bases. The CDR3 consists of 14 residues. CDR1 and CDR2 from the germline V gene are DFQATT and SNEGSKA (reference sequence). J was trimmed by 2 bases and V by 5 bases; bases with no gene match: 5. The CDR3 here is CSALNRGHTDTQYF. CDR3 nucleotides: TGCAGTGCTTTAAACAGGGGGCACACAGATACGCAGTATTTT.

This clonotype was seen repeatedly, ten times or more. The CDR3 DNA reads as TGTGCCAGCAGCGCCGGGGGCAGGGGAGAGACCCAGTACTTC. It translates to CASSAGGRGETQYF. The V gene is TRBV7-2, the J gene TRBJ2-5; possibly TRBD1 or TRBD2 for D (6 bases each). With 5 bases removed from V and 4 bases from J, the gap between germline ends came to 14 bases. There are 14 residues in the CDR3. Germline V gene data show CDR1 as SGHTA and CDR2 as FQGNSA.

Many counts were recorded for this clonotype. The chain has TRBV5-1 and TRBJ2-2; a weak D match, TRBD1 (6 bases). V was shortened by 3 bases and J by 6 bases, with 15 bases between the two germline ends. In germline, CDR1 is SGHRS, CDR2 YFSETQ. The CDR3 contains 15 residues. CDR3: CASSSYREGAGELFF. The CDR3 DNA follows: TGCGCCAGCAGCTCGTACAGGGAAGGAGCCGGGGAGCTGTTTTTT.

The table lists this clonotype with many counts. The chain carries TRBV20-1 and TRBJ2-5; a possible D gene is TRBD1 (6 bases). The CDR3 sequence is 12 residues long. The V end lost 5 bases, the J end lost 4 bases, and 11 bases lay between the germline ends. CDR1 is DFQATT and CDR2 is SNEGSKA in the germline V gene (reference sequence). In DNA form, the CDR3 reads TGCAGTGCTTATACAGGGAGAGAGACCCAGTACTTC. It encodes CSAYTGRETQYF.

This clonotype was found many times. This chain uses TRBV5-5 with TRBJ2-3; D unresolved. The CDR3 contains 16 residues. Germline V gene sequence: CDR1 SGHKS, CDR2 YYEKEE (reference sequence). V lost 0 bases and J 0 bases, leaving 11 bases between the germline ends. The CDR3 DNA is TGTGCCAGCAGCTTGGCCCGGCGGCGGAGCACAGATACGCAGTATTTT. This sequence encodes CASSLARRRSTDTQYF.

This clonotype was detected many times. This chain links TRBV10-3 with TRBJ1-5; TRBD1 aligns across 9 bases. The V segment lost 10 bases and the J segment 4 bases; nucleotides outside the gene matches: 8. Germline V gene data show CDR1 as ENHRY and CDR2 as SYGVKD. This CDR3 has 14 residues. CDR3: CATQNGQGNQPQHF. As DNA, the CDR3 is TGTGCCACCCAAAACGGACAGGGGAATCAGCCCCAGCATTTT.

The chain links TRBV18 to TRBJ2-3; D unclear. Germline V lookup: CDR1 KGHSH, CDR2 LQKENI. V dropped 4 bases and J dropped 0 bases, with 5 bases sitting between them. The CDR3 is 13 residues long. The CDR3 DNA reads as TGTGCCAGCTCACGCATAAGCACAGATACGCAGTATTTT. As protein: CASSRISTDTQYF.

This clonotype was detected ten times or more. The chain carries TRBV5-6 and TRBJ2-1, with D perhaps TRBD1 or TRBD2 (5 bases each). CDR3 length: 17 amino acids. Germline V lookup: CDR1 SGHDT, CDR2 YYEEEE. Deletions cut 0 bases from V and 7 bases from J, with 20 bases between. The CDR3 nucleotides read TGTGCCAGCAGCTTGGGAGGGCTAGCCTGGGGGTGGAATGAGCAGTTCTTC. It encodes CASSLGGLAWGWNEQFF. The variable domain in full, with the rest retrieved from reference TRBV5-6 and TRBJ2-1, is DAGVTQSPTHLIKTRGQQVTLRCSPKSGHDTVSWYQQALGQGPQFIFQYYEEEERQRGNFPDRFSGHQFPNYSSELNVNALLLGDSALYLCASSLGGLAWGWNEQFFGPGTRLTVL.

This clonotype was seen ten or more times. This sequence joins TRBV5-1 and TRBJ2-1, with a weak D call TRBD1 (5 bases). The V end was cut by 0 bases, the J end by 8 bases, with 12 bases between. Germline-derived CDR1 and CDR2 are SGHRS and YFSETQ. There are 14 residues in the CDR3. The CDR3 protein is CASSLEGVDDEQFF. CDR3 DNA sequence: TGCGCCAGCAGCTTGGAAGGGGTTGATGATGAGCAGTTCTTC.